This T cell receptor (beta chain) was recorded in a study of cytomegalovirus exposure and HLA in healthy donors. PCR employed 60 Vbeta and 13 Jbeta primers. Clones were sequenced by immunoSEQ multiplex PCR, and TCRdb holds only the in-frame ones, with some missing. The sample lists under 200,000 clones, around 80% occurring once. This clone was detected only a few times. No antigen is known for it. V dropped 3 bases and J dropped 0; count of bases not matched to a gene: 7. CDR1 LNHDA and CDR2 SQIVND come from the germline V gene (reference sequence). The CDR3 consists of 18 residues. Study conclusions and caveats: The authors later linked a missense DCLRE1C variant to TCR beta V- and J-gene trimming.

The sequence derives from a man aged 40-50 years in good health and CMV-seronegative. The chain links TRBV19 to TRBJ2-2; TRBD2 agrees at 10 bases. The sequencing input was PBMCs. CDR3 in amino acids: CASSISTSGLANTGELFF. CDR3 bases: TGTGCCAGTAGTATTTCGACTAGCGGGCTCGCGAACACCGGGGAGCTGTTTTTT.